Detailed here is one T cell receptor beta chain. Its antigen is as yet unknown. This entry is derived from a study of beta chain features in type 1 diabetes. Study-wide results and caveats: Patients with Type 1 diabetes showed moderately but significantly shorter TCRB CDR3s in all four CD4+ subsets.

cDNA synthesis used the whole RNA isolate, giving expressed TCRB sequences. Data came from immunoSEQ multiplex PCR; TCRdb stores just in-frame clones and leaves some out. The sample consists of 150,000 to 200,000 clones, around 9% of them appearing once. CDR1 is LNHDA, CDR2 SQIVND, per germline (reference sequence). V was shortened by 6 bases and J by 7 bases, with 22 bases between the two germline ends. There are 16 residues in the CDR3. The chain uses TRBV19 and TRBJ1-5; weak D call: TRBD1 (5 bases). This TCR was recovered from a woman aged 30 to 39 with type 1 diabetes. Sequencing was performed on central memory CD4+ T cells from blood. In DNA, the CDR3 is TGTGCCAGTAGGCCCCCAGGGAGGGGATACGGACAGCCCCAGCATTTT. It encodes CASRPPGRGYGQPQHF.